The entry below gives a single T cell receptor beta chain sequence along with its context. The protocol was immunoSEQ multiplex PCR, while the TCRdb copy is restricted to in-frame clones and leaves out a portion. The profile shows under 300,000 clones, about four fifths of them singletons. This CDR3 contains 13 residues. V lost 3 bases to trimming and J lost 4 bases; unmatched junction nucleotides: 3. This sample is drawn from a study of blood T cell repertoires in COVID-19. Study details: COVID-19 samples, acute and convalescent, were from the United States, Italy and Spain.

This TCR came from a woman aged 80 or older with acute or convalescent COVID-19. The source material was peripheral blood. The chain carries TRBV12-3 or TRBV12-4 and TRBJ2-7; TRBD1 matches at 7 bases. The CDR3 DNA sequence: TGTGCCAGCAGTTTGCAGGGGGATTACGAGCAGTACTTC. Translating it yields CASSLQGDYEQYF.